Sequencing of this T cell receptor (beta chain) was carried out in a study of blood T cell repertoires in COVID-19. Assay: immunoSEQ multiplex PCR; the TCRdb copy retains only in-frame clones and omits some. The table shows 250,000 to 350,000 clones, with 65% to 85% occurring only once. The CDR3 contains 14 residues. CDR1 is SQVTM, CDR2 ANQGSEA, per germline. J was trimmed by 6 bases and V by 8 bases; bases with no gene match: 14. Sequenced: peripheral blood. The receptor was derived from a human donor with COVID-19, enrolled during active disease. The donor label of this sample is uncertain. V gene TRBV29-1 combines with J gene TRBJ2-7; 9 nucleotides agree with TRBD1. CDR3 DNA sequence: TGCAGCACGATTACCCGGGACAGGGTTAGCGAGCAGTACTTC. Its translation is CSTITRDRVSEQYF.